The next 10 T cell receptor beta chains were all read from a single sample in a study of blood T cell repertoires in COVID-19. TCRdb's copy holds only in-frame clones and misses some; the assay was immunoSEQ multiplex PCR. Among about 6,800 clones listed, 88% were seen once. Sequencing was carried out using peripheral blood. The receptors derive from a human donor in a cohort sampled during active COVID-19.

The V gene is TRBV29-1, the J gene TRBJ2-7; D uncertain. V lost 4 bases and J lost 0, with 13 bases in between. The CDR3 extends over 14 amino acids. Germline V gives CDR1 SQVTM, CDR2 ANQGSEA. CDR3 in amino acids: CSVGSPLGSYEQYF. The CDR3 DNA follows: TGCAGCGTTGGGTCTCCCCTCGGCTCCTACGAGCAGTACTTC.

The rearrangement joins TRBV3-1 (or the pseudogene TRBV3-2) to TRBJ2-3, with D uncertain. The ends were cut back, 3 bases at V and 2 bases at J, with 15 bases in the middle. CDR3 size: 16 residues. Germline CDR1 reads LGHDT; CDR2 reads YNNKEL (reference sequence). This CDR3 reads CASSQSFRHNTDTQYF. The DNA for the CDR3 is TGTGCCAGCAGCCAGTCGTTTCGCCACAACACAGATACGCAGTATTTT.

This chain links TRBV12-3 or TRBV12-4 with TRBJ1-1; 7 positions agree with TRBD1. The CDR3 totals 13 residues. V shed 5 bases and J 5 bases; nucleotides not matched to a gene: 5. In DNA, the CDR3 is TGTGCCAGCAGTCTTGTGACAGGGACTGAAGCTTTCTTT. Translated, it gives CASSLVTGTEAFF.

The genes are TRBV7-8 and TRBJ2-5, with 8 bases matching TRBD2. J was trimmed by 5 bases and V by 3 bases; bases with no gene match: 5. CDR1 and CDR2 (germline): SGHVS, FQNEAQ. The CDR3 sequence is 14 residues long. CDR3 coding DNA: TGTGCCAGCAGCTTCGGGACTAGTGGGGAGACCCAGTACTTC. This encodes CASSFGTSGETQYF. The full variable domain, in which reference TRBV7-8 and TRBJ2-5 provide the parts outside the CDR3, is GAGVSQSPRYKVAKRGQDVALRCDPISGHVSLFWYQQALGQGPEFLTYFQNEAQLDKSGLPSDRFFAERPEGSVSTLKIQRTQQEDSAVYLCASSFGTSGETQYFGPGTRLLVL.

Here the CDR3 reads CASTGDRDYGYTF. The CDR3 DNA reads as TGTGCCAGCACCGGGGACAGGGACTATGGCTACACCTTC. The chain is built from TRBV9 and TRBJ1-2; 9 bases match TRBD1. The V and J ends lost 6 bases and 3 bases, in that order; junction bases with no gene match: 3. CDR1 is SGDLS and CDR2 is YYNGEE in the germline V gene. The CDR3 length is 13 residues.

Only a few counts were recorded for this clone. In DNA, the CDR3 is TGTGCCAGCATAGCGGGACAGGGATGTGGCAATCAGCCCCAGCATTTT. It codes for CASIAGQGCGNQPQHF. The chain recombines TRBV27 with TRBJ1-5; 9 bases line up with TRBD1. The length of the CDR3 is 16 residues. The V segment lost 7 bases and the J segment 2 bases; nucleotides outside the gene matches: 9. CDR1 MNHEY and CDR2 SMNVEV come from the germline V gene (reference sequence).

The CDR3 sequence: CASSESWGLGEKLFF. The CDR3 DNA reads TGTGCCAGCAGTGAATCCTGGGGGCTAGGTGAAAAACTGTTTTTT. The V call is TRBV6-1, the J call TRBJ1-4; D is perhaps TRBD1 (6 bases). Germline loops: CDR1 MNHNS, CDR2 SASEGT. Trimming pared 2 bases from V and 7 bases from J, leaving 14 bases between. This CDR3 comprises 15 residues.

The rearrangement joins TRBV9 to TRBJ2-3; 11 positions match TRBD2. With 4 bases clipped from V and 3 bases from J, the junction kept 7 bases outside the gene matches. CDR3 length: 16 amino acids. CDR1 is SGDLS, CDR2 YYNGEE, per germline. DNA for the CDR3: TGTGCCAGCAGCAACAGACTAGCGGGGAGTACAGATACGCAGTATTTT. Its translation is CASSNRLAGSTDTQYF.

The chain is built from TRBV28 and TRBJ2-5; 8 bases match TRBD2. There are 15 residues in the CDR3. Germline CDR1 MDHEN, CDR2 SYDVKM. V dropped 4 bases and J dropped 1; count of bases not matched to a gene: 5. In nucleotides, the CDR3 is TGTGCCAGCAGTTCTTTGACTAGCGCCCAAGAGACCCAGTACTTC. It yields the protein CASSSLTSAQETQYF.

This rearrangement joins TRBV28 to TRBJ2-7; TRBD2 agrees at 9 bases. The J segment lost 11 bases and the V segment lost 7 bases, leaving 21 bases of the junction unmatched. Per the germline V gene, CDR1 is MDHEN and CDR2 is SYDVKM. The CDR3 is 16 amino acids. The CDR3 protein is CASTGLASRGYEFEYF. The CDR3 region has the DNA TGTGCCAGCACCGGACTAGCGTCAAGGGGGTACGAATTTGAGTACTTC.